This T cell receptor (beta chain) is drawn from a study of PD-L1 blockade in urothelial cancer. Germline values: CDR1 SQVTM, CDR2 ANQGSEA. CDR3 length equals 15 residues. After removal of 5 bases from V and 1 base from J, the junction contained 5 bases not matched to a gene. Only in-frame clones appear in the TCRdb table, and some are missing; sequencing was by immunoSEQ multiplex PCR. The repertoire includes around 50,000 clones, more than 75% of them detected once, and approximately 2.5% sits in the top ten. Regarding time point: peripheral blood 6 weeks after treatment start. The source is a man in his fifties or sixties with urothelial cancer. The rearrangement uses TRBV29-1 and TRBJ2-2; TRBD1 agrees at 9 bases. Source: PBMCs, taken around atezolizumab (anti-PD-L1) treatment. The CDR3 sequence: CSVPKTGGNTGELFF. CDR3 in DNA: TGCAGCGTTCCCAAGACAGGGGGGAACACCGGGGAGCTGTTTTTT.